This record covers a single T cell receptor beta chain. Sequencing was performed with immunoSEQ multiplex PCR; in TCRdb, only in-frame clones are kept and a portion is missing. Counted here are about 1 million clones, roughly 80% occurring once; the ten biggest clones make up approximately 1.5%. The sample is drawn from a study of shared clonotypes between healthy human individuals. The germline V gene has CDR1 SGHVS and CDR2 FQNEAQ. Trimming took 5 bases from V and 6 from J, leaving 11 bases between them. This CDR3 has 14 amino acids. This sequence joins TRBV7-8 and TRBJ1-6, with D possibly matching TRBD1 (5 bases). Sequences were obtained from memory CD4+ T cells sorted from blood. Documented subset: CD45RA-negative fraction. The source is a man younger than 35 in good health. In DNA, the CDR3 is TGTGCCAGCAGCCCCGGGACGGTTAATTCACCCCTCCACTTT. Encoded protein: CASSPGTVNSPLHF.